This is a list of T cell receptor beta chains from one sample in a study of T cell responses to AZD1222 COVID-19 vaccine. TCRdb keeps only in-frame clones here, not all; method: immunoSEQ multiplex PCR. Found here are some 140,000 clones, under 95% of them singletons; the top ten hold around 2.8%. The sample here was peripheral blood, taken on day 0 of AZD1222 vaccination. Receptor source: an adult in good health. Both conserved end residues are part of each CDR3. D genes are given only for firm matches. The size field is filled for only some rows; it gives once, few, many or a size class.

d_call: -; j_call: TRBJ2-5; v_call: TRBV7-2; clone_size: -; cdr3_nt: TGTGCCAGCACCCGGGACCCGAGGGAGACCCAGTACTTC; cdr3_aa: CASTRDPRETQYF
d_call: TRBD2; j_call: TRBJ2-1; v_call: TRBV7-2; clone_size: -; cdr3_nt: TGTGCCAGCAGCTTGGGCGGGAGTATCGTGGGTGAGCAGTTCTTC; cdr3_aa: CASSLGGSIVGEQFF
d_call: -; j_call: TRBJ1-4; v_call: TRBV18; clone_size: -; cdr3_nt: TGTGCCAGCTCACAGGGATCGGGAGAAAAACTGTTTTTT; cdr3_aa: CASSQGSGEKLFF
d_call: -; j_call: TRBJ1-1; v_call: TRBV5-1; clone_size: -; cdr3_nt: TGCGCCAGCAGCTTGGTTCAGGGGCGGAAAGCTGAAGCTTTCTTT; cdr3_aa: CASSLVQGRKAEAFF
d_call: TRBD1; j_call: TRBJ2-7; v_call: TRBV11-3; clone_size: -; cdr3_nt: TGTGCCAGCAGCTCCGGGACAGGGAGCTACGAGCAGTACTTC; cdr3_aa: CASSSGTGSYEQYF
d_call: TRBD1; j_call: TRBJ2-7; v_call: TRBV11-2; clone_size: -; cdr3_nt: TGTGCCAGCAGCACTCAACAGGGGTACGAGCAGTACTTC; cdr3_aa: CASSTQQGYEQYF
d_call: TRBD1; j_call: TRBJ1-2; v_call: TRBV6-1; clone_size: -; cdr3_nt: TGTGCCAGCAGTGAAATTAGGACAGGGCGATATGGCTACACCTTC; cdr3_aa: CASSEIRTGRYGYTF
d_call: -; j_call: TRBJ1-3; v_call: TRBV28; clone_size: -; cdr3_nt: TGTGCCAGCAGTCTCCTCCTGACCGGCACCATATATTTT; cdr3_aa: CASSLLLTGTIYF
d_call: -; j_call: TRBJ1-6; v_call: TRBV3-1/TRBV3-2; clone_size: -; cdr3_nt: TGTGCCAGCAGCCATCTGGAGCAGCCGGGCGTTTCACCCCTCCACTTT; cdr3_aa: CASSHLEQPGVSPLHF
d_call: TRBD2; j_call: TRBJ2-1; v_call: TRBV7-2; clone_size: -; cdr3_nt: TGTGCCAGCAGCTTAAATAATGGCGGGGGGGCCAATAATGAGCAGTTCTTC; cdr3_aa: CASSLNNGGGANNEQFF
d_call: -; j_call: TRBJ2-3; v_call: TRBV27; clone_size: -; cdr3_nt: TGTGCCAGCAGTTTAACTAGTGGTGATACGCAGTATTTT; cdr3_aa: CASSLTSGDTQYF
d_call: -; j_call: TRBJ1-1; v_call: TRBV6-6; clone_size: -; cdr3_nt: TGTGCCAGCACCCAGTACGATGAAGCTTTCTTT; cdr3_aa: CASTQYDEAFF
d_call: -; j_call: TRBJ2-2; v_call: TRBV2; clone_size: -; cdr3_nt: TGTGCCAGCAGTGCTTCCGGACCCGGGGAGCTGTTTTTT; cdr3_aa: CASSASGPGELFF
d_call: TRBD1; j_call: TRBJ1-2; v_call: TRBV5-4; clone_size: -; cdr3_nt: TGTGCCAGCAGCCCGGGACAGCCCATCCACTCCTATGGCTACACCTTC; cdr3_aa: CASSPGQPIHSYGYTF
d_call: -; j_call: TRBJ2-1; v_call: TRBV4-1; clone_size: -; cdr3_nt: TGCGCCAGCAGCCGCCAAGAAGGGGGGCCATGGGAGCAGTTCTTC; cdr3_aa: CASSRQEGGPWEQFF
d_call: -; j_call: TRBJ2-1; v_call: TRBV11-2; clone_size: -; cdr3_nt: TGTGCCAGCAGCTTAGACAACATAGTGGATGAGCAGTTCTTC; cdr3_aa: CASSLDNIVDEQFF
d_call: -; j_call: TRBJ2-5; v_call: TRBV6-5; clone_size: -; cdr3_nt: TGTGCCAGCAGACCTACAGGGCGGGAGACCCAGTACTTC; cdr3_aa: CASRPTGRETQYF
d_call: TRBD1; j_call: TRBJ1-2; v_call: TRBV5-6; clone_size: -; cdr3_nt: TGTGCCAGCAGCTCGACCGGGACAGGGTTCTATGGCTACACCTTC; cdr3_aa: CASSSTGTGFYGYTF
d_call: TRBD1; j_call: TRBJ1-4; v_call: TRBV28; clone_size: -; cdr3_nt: TGTGCCAGCAGTCCCCATAGAGGACAGGGGGATGCAACTAATGAAAAACTGTTTTTT; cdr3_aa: CASSPHRGQGDATNEKLFF
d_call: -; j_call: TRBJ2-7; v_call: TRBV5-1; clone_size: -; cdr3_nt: TGCGCCAGCAGCTTGGGTTACAGCTCCTACGAGCAGTACTTC; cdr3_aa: CASSLGYSSYEQYF
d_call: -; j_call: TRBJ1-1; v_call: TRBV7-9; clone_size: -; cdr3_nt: TGTGCCAGCACCAAACAGGGTGGCACTGAAGCTTTCTTT; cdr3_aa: CASTKQGGTEAFF
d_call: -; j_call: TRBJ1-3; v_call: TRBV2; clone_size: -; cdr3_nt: TGTGCCAGCAGTGAGTTCAAACCGGTCCGTTCTGGAAACACCATATATTTT; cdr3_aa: CASSEFKPVRSGNTIYF
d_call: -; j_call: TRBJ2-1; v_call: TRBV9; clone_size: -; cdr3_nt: TGTGCCAGCAGCGGGGACGGACCGAATGAGCAGTTCTTC; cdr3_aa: CASSGDGPNEQFF
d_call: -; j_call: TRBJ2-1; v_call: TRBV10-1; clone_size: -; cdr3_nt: TGCGCCAGCAGTGGGCCTTCGACCAATGAGCAGTTCTTC; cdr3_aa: CASSGPSTNEQFF
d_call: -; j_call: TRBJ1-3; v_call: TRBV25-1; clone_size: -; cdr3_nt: TGTGCCAGCAGCCCCGCAGGGTCCGGAAACACCATATATTTT; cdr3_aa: CASSPAGSGNTIYF
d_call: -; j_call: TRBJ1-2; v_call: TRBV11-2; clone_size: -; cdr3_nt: TGTGCCAGCAGCTTCCAGGTCGGTGGCTACACCTTC; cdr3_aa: CASSFQVGGYTF
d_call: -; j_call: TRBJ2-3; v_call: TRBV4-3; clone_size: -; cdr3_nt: TGCGCCAGCAGCCACGGGGACGGCCTATCTAGCACAGATACGCAGTATTTT; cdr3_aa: CASSHGDGLSSTDTQYF
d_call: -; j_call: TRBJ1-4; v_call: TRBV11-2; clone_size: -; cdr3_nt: TGTGCCAGCAGCTTAGATCTGGGAGCCGGATTTGAAAAACTGTTTTTT; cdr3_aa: CASSLDLGAGFEKLFF
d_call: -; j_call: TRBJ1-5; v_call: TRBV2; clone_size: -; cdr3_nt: TGTGCCAGCAGTGCTACCCTACCAAGCAATCAGCCCCAGCATTTT; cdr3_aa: CASSATLPSNQPQHF
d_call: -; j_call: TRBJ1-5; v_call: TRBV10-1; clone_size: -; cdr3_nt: TGCGCCAGCAGTGACTATGGCAATCAGCCCCAGCATTTT; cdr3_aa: CASSDYGNQPQHF
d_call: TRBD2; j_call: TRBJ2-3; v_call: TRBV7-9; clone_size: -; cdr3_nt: TGTGCCAGCAGCTCAATTCTAGGTAGCGGGGCCACAGATACGCAGTATTTT; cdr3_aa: CASSSILGSGATDTQYF
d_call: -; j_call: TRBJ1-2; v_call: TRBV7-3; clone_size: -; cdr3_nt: TGTGCCAGCAGCGCAGGACAATGGAGTGGCTACACCTTC; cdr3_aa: CASSAGQWSGYTF
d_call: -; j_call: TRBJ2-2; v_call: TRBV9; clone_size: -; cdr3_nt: TGTGCCAGCAGCGTCCAGGGATTCGGGGAGCTGTTTTTT; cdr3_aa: CASSVQGFGELFF
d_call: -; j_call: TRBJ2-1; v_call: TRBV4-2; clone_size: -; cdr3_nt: TGTGCCAGCAGCCCCCACGGGAGTACTTACAATGAGCAGTTCTTC; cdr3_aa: CASSPHGSTYNEQFF
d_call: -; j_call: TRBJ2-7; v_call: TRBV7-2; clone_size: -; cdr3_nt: TGTGCCAGCAGCTTACTTGGCTCCTACGAGCAGTACTTC; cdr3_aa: CASSLLGSYEQYF
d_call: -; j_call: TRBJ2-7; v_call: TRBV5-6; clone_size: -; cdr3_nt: TGTGCCAGCAGCTTGTGGAACAGAAATTACGAGCAGTACTTC; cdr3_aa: CASSLWNRNYEQYF
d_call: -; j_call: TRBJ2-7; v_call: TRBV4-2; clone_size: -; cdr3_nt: TGTGCCAGCAGCCTACGACGGGAAACCTACGAGCAGTACTTC; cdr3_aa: CASSLRRETYEQYF
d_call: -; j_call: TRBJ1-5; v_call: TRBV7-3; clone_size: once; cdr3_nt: TGTGCCAGCAGCTCCACGGCTAGGGGCGCGGGGCAGCCCCAGCATTTT; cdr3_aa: CASSSTARGAGQPQHF
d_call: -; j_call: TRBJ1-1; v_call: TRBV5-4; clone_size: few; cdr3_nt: TGTGCCAGCACCCCGCGGCAGGGCTACACTGAAGCTTTCTTT; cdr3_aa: CASTPRQGYTEAFF
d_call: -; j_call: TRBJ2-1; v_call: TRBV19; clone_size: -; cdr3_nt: TGTGCCAGTAGTATCGGCACTAGCTCCTACAATGAGCAGTTCTTC; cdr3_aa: CASSIGTSSYNEQFF
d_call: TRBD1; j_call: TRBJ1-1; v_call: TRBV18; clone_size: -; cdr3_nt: TGTGCCAGCTCACCACTTCCGACAGGGAATCCGAACACTGAAGCTTTCTTT; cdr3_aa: CASSPLPTGNPNTEAFF
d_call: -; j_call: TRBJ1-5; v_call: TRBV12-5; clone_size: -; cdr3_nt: TGTGCTAGTGGTTTCGGCGAGCCCCAGCATTTT; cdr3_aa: CASGFGEPQHF
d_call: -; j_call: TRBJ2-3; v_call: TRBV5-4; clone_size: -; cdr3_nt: TGTGCCAGCAGCTTGGCGTCACCCAGAGCCACAGATACGCAGTATTTT; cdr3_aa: CASSLASPRATDTQYF
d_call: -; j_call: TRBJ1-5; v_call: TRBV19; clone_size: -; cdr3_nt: TGTGCCAGTAGTATCGTCGGGGGAAATCAGCCCCAGCATTTT; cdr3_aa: CASSIVGGNQPQHF